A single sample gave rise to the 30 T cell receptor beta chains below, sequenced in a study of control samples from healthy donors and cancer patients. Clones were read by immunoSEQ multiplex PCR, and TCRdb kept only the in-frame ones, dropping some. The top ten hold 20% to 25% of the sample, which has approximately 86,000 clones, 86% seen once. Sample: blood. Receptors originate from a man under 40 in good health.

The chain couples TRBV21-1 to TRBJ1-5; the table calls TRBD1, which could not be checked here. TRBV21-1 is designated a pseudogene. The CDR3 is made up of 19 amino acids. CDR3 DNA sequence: TGTGCCAGCAGCAACCCCCGACAGGGGACCCCTCGGAGCAATCAGCCCCAGCATTTT. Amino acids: CASSNPRQGTPRSNQPQHF.

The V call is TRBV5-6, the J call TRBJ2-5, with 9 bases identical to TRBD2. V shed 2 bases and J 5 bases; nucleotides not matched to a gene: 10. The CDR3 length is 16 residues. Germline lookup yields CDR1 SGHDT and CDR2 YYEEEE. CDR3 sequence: CASSFFWGLAHETQYF. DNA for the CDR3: TGTGCCAGCAGCTTTTTCTGGGGACTAGCTCACGAGACCCAGTACTTC.

The CDR3 reads CASSLVTRAYGYTF. CDR3 nucleotides: TGTGCCAGCAGTTTAGTGACCAGGGCCTATGGCTACACCTTC. This chain uses TRBV28 with TRBJ1-2; a weak D match, TRBD1 (5 bases). Trimming stripped 2 bases from V and 4 bases from J, with 11 bases between. CDR3 size: 14 residues. In germline, CDR1 is MDHEN, CDR2 SYDVKM.

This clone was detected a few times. The CDR3 nucleotides are TGTGCCAGCAGTTCCGGCGCCGCCGGGAGGGAAAAACTGTTTTTT. Amino acids: CASSSGAAGREKLFF. This sequence joins TRBV6-5 and TRBJ1-4; no firm D call. V was pared by 4 bases and J by 8 bases, with 17 bases between. CDR1 and CDR2 (germline): MNHEY, SVGAGI. The CDR3 spans 15 residues.

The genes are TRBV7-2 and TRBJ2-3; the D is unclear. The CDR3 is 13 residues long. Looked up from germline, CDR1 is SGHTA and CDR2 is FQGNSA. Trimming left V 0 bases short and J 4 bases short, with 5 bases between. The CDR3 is CASSLAGPDTQYF. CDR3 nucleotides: TGTGCCAGCAGCTTAGCGGGCCCAGATACGCAGTATTTT.

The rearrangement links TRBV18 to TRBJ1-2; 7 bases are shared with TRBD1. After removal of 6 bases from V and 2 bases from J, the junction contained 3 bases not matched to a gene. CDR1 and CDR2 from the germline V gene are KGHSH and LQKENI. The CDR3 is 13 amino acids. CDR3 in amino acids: CASSPTGNYGYTF. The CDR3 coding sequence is TGTGCCAGCTCCCCGACAGGGAACTATGGCTACACCTTC.

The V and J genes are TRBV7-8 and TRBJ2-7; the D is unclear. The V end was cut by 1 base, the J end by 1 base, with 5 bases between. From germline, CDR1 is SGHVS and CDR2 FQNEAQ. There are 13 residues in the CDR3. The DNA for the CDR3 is TGTGCCAGCAGCTTAGACCTATCCTACGAGCAGTACGTC. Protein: CASSLDLSYEQYV.

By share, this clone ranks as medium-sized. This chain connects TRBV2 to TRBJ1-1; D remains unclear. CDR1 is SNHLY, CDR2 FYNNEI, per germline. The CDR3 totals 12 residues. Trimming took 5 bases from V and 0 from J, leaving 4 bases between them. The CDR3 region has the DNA TGTGCCAGCAGTTGGATGAACACTGAAGCTTTCTTT. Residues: CASSWMNTEAFF.

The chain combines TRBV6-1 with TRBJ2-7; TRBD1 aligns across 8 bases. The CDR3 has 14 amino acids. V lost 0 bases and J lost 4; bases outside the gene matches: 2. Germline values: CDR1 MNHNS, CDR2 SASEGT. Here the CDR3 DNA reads TGTGCCAGCAGTGAAGCTGGACAGGGTTACGAGCAGTACTTC. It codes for CASSEAGQGYEQYF.

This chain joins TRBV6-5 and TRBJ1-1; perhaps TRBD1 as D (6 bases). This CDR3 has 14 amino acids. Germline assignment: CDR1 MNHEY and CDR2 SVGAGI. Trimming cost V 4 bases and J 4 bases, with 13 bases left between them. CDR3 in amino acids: CASSSPGESTEAFF. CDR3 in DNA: TGTGCCAGCAGTTCTCCAGGGGAGAGCACTGAAGCTTTCTTT.

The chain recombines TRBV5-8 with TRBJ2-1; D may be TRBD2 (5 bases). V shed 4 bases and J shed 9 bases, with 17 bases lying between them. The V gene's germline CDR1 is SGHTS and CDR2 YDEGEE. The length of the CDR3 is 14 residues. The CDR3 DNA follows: TGTGCCAGCAGCCCGAGGAGAGTGGCGGGTGAGCAGTTCTTC. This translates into CASSPRRVAGEQFF.

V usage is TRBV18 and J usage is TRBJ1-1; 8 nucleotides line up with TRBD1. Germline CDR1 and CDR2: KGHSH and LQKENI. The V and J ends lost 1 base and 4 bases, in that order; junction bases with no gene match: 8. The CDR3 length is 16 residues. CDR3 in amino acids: CASSPQAQGAVTEAFF. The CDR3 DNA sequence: TGTGCCAGCTCACCACAAGCGCAGGGGGCTGTCACTGAAGCTTTCTTT.

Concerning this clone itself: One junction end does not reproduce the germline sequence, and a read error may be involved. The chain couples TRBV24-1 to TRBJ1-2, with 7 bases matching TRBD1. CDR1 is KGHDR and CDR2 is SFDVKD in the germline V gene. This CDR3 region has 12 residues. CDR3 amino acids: CATSDSIGQEPF. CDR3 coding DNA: TGTGCCACCAGTGATTCCATCGGACAGGAGCCCTTC.

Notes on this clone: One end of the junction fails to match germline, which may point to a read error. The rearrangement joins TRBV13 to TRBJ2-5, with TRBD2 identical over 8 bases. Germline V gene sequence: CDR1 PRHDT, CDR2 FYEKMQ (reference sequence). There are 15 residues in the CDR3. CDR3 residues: CASSVGTRGGETQYF. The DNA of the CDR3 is TGTGCCAGCAGCGTAGGGACTAGAGGTGGAGAGACCCAGTACTTC.

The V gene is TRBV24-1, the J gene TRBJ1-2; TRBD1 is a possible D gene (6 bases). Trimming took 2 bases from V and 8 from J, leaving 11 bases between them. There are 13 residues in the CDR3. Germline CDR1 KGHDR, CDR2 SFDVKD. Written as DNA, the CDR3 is TGTGCCACCAGTGATTACAGGGTGGCCGGCTACACCTTC. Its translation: CATSDYRVAGYTF.

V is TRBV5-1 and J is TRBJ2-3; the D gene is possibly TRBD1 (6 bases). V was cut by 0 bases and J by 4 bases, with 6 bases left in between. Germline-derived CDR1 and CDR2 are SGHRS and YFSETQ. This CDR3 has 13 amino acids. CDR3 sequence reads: CASSLAGADTQYF. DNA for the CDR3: TGCGCCAGCAGCTTGGCAGGGGCAGATACGCAGTATTTT.

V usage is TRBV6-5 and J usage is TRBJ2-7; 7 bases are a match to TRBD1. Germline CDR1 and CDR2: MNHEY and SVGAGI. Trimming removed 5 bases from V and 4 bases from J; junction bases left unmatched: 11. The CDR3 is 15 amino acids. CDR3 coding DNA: TGTGCCAGCAGTCCGACAGGGATTCGTCCGTACGAGCAGTACTTC. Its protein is CASSPTGIRPYEQYF.

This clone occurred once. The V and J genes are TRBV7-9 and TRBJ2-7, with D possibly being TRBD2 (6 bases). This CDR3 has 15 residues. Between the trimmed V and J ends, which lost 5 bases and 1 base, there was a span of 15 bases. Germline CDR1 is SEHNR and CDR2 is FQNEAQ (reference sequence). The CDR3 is CASSTSWGLSYEQYF. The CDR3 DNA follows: TGTGCCAGCAGCACTAGCTGGGGACTGTCCTACGAGCAGTACTTC.

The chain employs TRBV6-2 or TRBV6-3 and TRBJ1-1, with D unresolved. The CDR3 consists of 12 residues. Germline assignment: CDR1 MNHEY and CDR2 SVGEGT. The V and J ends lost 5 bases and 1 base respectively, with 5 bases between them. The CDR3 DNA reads TGTGCCAGCAGTCCCAGGAACACTGAAGCTTTCTTT. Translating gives CASSPRNTEAFF.

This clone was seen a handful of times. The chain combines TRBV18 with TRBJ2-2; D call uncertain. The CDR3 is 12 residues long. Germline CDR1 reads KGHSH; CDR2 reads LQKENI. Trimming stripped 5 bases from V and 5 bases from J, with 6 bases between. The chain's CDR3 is CASSVRTGELFF. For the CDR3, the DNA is TGTGCCAGCTCAGTAAGGACCGGGGAGCTGTTTTTT.

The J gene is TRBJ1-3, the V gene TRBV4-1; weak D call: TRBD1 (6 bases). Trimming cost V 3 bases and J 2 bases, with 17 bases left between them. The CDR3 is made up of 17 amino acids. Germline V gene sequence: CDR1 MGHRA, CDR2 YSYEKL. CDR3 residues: CASSHDTGFLAGNTIYF. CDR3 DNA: TGCGCCAGCAGCCACGATACAGGGTTTCTTGCTGGAAACACCATATATTTT.

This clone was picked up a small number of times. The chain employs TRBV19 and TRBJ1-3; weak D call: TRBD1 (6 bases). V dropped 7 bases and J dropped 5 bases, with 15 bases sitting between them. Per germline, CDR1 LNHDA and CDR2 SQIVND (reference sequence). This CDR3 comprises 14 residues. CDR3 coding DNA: TGTGCCAGTATCCCAGCAGGGGCCAGAAACACCATATATTTT. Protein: CASIPAGARNTIYF. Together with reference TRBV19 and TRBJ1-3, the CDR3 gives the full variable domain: DGGITQSPKYLFRKEGQNVTLSCEQNLNHDAMYWYRQDPGQGLRLIYYSQIVNDFQKGDIAEGYSVSREKKESFPLTVTSAQKNPTAFYLCASIPAGARNTIYFGEGSWLTVV.

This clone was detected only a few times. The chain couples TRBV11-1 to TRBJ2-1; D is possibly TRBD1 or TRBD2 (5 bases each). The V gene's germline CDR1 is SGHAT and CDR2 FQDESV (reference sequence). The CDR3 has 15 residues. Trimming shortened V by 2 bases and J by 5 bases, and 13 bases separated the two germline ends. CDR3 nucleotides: TGTGCCAGCAGCTTATCATGGCTGGGGGACAATGAGCAGTTCTTC. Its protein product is CASSLSWLGDNEQFF.

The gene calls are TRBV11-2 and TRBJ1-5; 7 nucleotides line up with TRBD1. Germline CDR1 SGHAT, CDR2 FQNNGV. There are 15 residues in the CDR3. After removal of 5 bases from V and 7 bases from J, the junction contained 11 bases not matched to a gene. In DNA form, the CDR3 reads TGTGCCAGCAGCGCAAAGGGAGGGGGCATCCAGCCCCAGCATTTT. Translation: CASSAKGGGIQPQHF.

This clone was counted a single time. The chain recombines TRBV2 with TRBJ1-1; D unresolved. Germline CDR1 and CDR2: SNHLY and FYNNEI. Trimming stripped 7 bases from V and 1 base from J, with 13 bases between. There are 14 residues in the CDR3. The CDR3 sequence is CASTTILSNTEAFF. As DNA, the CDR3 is TGTGCCAGCACCACGATACTATCGAACACTGAAGCTTTCTTT. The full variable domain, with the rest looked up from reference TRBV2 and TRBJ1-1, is EPEVTQTPSHQVTQMGQEVILRCVPISNHLYFYWYRQILGQKVEFLVSFYNNEISEKSEIFDDQFSVERPDGSNFTLKIRSTKLEDSAMYFCASTTILSNTEAFFGQGTRLTVV.

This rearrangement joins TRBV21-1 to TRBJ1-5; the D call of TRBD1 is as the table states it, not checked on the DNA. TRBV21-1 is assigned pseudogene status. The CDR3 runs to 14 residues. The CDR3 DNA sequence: TGTGCCAGCAGCCAGACAGGGAGCAATCAGCCCCAGCATTTT. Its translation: CASSQTGSNQPQHF.

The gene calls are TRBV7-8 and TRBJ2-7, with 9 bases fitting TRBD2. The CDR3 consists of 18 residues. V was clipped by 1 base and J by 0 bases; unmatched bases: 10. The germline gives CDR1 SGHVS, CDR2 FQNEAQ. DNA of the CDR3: TGTGCCAGCAGCTTAGGGTCGGTGGCTAGCGGGGACTCCTACGAGCAGTACGTC. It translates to CASSLGSVASGDSYEQYV.

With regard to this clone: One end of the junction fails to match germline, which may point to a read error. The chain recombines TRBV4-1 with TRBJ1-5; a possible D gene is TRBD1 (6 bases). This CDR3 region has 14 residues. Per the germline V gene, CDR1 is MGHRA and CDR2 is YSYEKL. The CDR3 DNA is TGCGCCAGCAGCCACCTTGGGGGCAAACAGCCCCAGCATTTT. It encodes CASSHLGGKQPQHF.

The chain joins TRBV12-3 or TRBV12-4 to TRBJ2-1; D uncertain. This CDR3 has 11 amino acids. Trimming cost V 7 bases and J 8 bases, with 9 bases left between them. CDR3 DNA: TGTGCCAGCACCCCAAGCCATGAGCAGTTCTTC. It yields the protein CASTPSHEQFF.

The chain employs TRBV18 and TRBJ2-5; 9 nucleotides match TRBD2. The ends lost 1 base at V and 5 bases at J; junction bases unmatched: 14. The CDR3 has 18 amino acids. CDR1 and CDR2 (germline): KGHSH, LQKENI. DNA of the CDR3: TGTGCCAGCTCACCACTCGCCCGGGGCAGCGGGGGGTCGGAGACCCAGTACTTC. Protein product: CASSPLARGSGGSETQYF.